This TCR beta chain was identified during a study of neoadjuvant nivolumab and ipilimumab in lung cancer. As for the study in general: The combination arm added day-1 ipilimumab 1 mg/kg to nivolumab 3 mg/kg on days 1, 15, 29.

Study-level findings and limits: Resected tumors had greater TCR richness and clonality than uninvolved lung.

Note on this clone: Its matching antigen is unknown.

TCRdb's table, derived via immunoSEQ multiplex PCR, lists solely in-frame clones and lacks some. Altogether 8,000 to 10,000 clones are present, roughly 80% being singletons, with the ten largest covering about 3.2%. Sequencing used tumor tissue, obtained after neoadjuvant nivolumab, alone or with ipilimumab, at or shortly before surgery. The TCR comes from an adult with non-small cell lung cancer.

Written as DNA, the CDR3 is TGTGCCAGCAGTCCCCCGGGCAGCCTCTATGGCTACACCTTC. This codes for CASSPPGSLYGYTF. The chain carries TRBV27 and TRBJ1-2, with D hard to call. There are 14 residues in the CDR3. Looked up from germline, CDR1 is MNHEY and CDR2 is SMNVEV (reference sequence). Trimming left V 5 bases short and J 4 bases short, with 14 bases between.